The 9 T cell receptor beta chains presented below share a single source sample, sequenced in a study of blood T cell repertoires in COVID-19. Measured with immunoSEQ multiplex PCR; TCRdb has only the in-frame clones, and not every one. This table has over 50,000 clones, roughly 80% appearing once. Material for sequencing was peripheral blood. The receptor source for this set is a woman aged 50 to 65 with active or convalescent COVID-19.

This chain joins TRBV2 and TRBJ2-3; maybe TRBD2 (5 bases). This CDR3 has 15 amino acids. Deletions cut 4 bases from V and 8 bases from J, with 19 bases between. The germline V gene has CDR1 SNHLY and CDR2 FYNNEI. The CDR3 nucleotides read TGTGCCAGCAGTGTATCTCTAGCAGTCCGCGGTACGCAGTATTTT. The encoded protein is CASSVSLAVRGTQYF.

V usage is TRBV6-4 and J usage is TRBJ2-7, with 12 bases that match TRBD2. Per germline, CDR1 MRHNA and CDR2 SNTAGT. CDR3 length equals 16 residues. The V gene end was trimmed by 6 bases and the J gene end by 3 bases; junction bases not matched to a gene: 9. The DNA of the CDR3 is TGTGCCAGCAGGCTAGCGGGAGGGGGGGCCCACTACGAGCAGTACTTC. Its translation is CASRLAGGGAHYEQYF.

The chain is built from TRBV21-1 and TRBJ2-7; no check of the table's D call, TRBD1, against the DNA was made. TRBV21-1 is given as a pseudogene. CDR3 length: 15 amino acids. The CDR3 loop is CASSKMAGESYEQYF. CDR3 DNA: TGTGCCAGCAGCAAAATGGCAGGGGAGAGCTACGAGCAGTACTTC.

J is TRBJ2-3 and V is TRBV5-1, with TRBD2 identical over 8 bases. Trimming at V came to 7 bases and at J to 1 base, leaving 8 bases not matched to a gene. Germline assignment: CDR1 SGHRS and CDR2 YFSETQ. The CDR3 contains 15 residues. CDR3 amino acids: CASANSGMGTDTQYF. The CDR3 DNA is TGCGCCAGCGCCAATAGCGGGATGGGCACAGATACGCAGTATTTT.

This clone showed up just once. This chain connects TRBV21-1 to TRBJ2-3; the table's D call, TRBD1, was not checked against the DNA. TRBV21-1 is a pseudogene segment. The CDR3 covers 19 residues. The CDR3 sequence is CASSIRRTGVCGRTDTQYF. Here the CDR3 DNA reads TGTGCCAGCAGCATCCGAAGGACAGGGGTCTGCGGGAGAACAGATACGCAGTATTTT.

The V gene is TRBV9, the J gene TRBJ1-2, with 9 nucleotides matching TRBD1. Trimming removed 4 bases from V and 6 bases from J; junction bases left unmatched: 13. The CDR3 totals 16 residues. Germline lookup yields CDR1 SGDLS and CDR2 YYNGEE. The CDR3 nucleotides are TGTGCCAGCAGCCCCCGTACCGGGACAGGGTTAAATGGCTACACCTTC. This codes for CASSPRTGTGLNGYTF.

The chain combines TRBV24-1 with TRBJ2-1, with a weak D call TRBD2 (6 bases). This CDR3 is built from 14 residues. The V end lost 4 bases, the J end lost 2 bases, and 8 bases lay between the germline ends. CDR1 and CDR2 (germline): KGHDR, SFDVKD. CDR3 protein: CATSEASAYNEQFF. As DNA, the CDR3 is TGTGCCACCAGTGAGGCTAGCGCCTACAATGAGCAGTTCTTC.

The V call is TRBV18, the J call TRBJ1-3; 9 bases agree with TRBD1. Germline CDR1 and CDR2: KGHSH and LQKENI. This CDR3 is 16 amino acids long. With 2 bases clipped from V and 7 bases from J, the junction kept 9 bases outside the gene matches. Here the CDR3 reads CASSPSGTGSGNTIYF. CDR3 nucleotides: TGTGCCAGCTCACCATCCGGGACAGGGAGTGGCAACACCATATATTTT.

This clone was seen a handful of times. This chain uses TRBV7-2 with TRBJ1-3; D not certain. CDR3 length equals 15 residues. V lost 5 bases to trimming and J lost 2 bases, with 13 bases between them. The germline V gene encodes CDR1 SGHTA and CDR2 FQGNSA. The CDR3 DNA is TGTGCCAGCAGCGTTCGAGGGAGCGCTGGAAACACCATATATTTT. Encoded protein: CASSVRGSAGNTIYF.